This T cell receptor beta chain was documented in a study of blood T cell repertoires in COVID-19. The table came from immunoSEQ multiplex PCR; TCRdb's copy has only in-frame clones and leaves some out. This table holds around 170,000 clones, around 81% found once. V was cut by 7 bases and J by 0 bases, with 13 bases left in between. Germline CDR1 LNHDA, CDR2 SQIVND (reference sequence). The CDR3 has 15 residues. The chain is built from TRBV19 and TRBJ1-5, with D possibly matching TRBD1 (6 bases). The sequence was obtained from a man between 65 and 85 years old who had recovered from COVID-19. The sequenced sample consisted of peripheral blood. CDR3 region: CASKKDSASNQPQHF. CDR3 DNA: TGTGCCAGTAAGAAGGACAGCGCTAGCAATCAGCCCCAGCATTTT. The full variable domain, rest sourced from reference TRBV19 and TRBJ1-5, is DGGITQSPKYLFRKEGQNVTLSCEQNLNHDAMYWYRQDPGQGLRLIYYSQIVNDFQKGDIAEGYSVSREKKESFPLTVTSAQKNPTAFYLCASKKDSASNQPQHFGDGTRLSIL.